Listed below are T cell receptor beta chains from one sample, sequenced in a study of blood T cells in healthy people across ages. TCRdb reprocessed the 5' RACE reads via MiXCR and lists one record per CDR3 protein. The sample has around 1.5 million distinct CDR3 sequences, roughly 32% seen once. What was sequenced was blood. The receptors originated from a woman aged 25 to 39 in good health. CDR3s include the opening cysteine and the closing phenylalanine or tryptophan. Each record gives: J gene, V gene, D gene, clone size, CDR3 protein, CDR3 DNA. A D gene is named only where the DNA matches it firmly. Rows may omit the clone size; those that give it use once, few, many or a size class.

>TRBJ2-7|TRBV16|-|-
CAGSQETGSYEQYF
TGTGCCGGCAGCCAAGAAACAGGCTCCTACGAGCAGTACTTC
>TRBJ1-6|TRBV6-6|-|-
CASSYTREGSPLHF
TGTGCCAGCAGTTACACCAGGGAGGGTTCACCCCTCCACTTT
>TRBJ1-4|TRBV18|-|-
CASSSDIATNEKLFF
TGTGCCAGCTCATCGGACATAGCAACTAATGAAAAACTGTTTTTT
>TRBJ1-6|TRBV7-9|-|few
CASSLEGLHSPLHF
TGTGCCAGCAGCTTAGAGGGTTTGCACTCACCCCTCCACTTT
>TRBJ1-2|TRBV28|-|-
CASGRVDYTF
TGTGCCAGCGGGAGGGTCGACTACACCTTC
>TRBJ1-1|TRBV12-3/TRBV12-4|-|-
CTSSPTAQANTEAFF
TGTACCAGCAGTCCGACAGCCCAAGCGAACACTGAAGCTTTCTTT
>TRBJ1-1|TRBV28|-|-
CASSSPGSRLTTEAFF
TGTGCCAGCAGTTCCCCGGGGAGCCGACTTACCACTGAAGCTTTCTTT
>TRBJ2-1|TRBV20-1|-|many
CSARDVFGVNNEQFF
TGCAGTGCTAGAGATGTTTTTGGCGTTAACAATGAGCAGTTCTTC
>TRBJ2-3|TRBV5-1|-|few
CASSHGTSSGDTQYF
TGCGCCAGCAGCCACGGGACTTCTTCGGGGGATACGCAGTATTTT
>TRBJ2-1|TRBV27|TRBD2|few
CASSWVGLAGGRVEQFF
TGTGCCAGCAGTTGGGTGGGACTAGCGGGAGGGCGCGTTGAGCAGTTCTTC
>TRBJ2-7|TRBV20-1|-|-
CSGRHEFDGYEQYF
TGCAGTGGGCGCCACGAATTTGACGGCTACGAGCAGTACTTC
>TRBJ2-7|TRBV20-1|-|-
CSARDTRSYEQYF
TGCAGTGCTAGGGACACCCGCTCCTACGAGCAGTACTTC
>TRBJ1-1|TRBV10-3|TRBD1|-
CAITKTGTTEAFF
TGTGCCATCACCAAGACAGGGACCACTGAAGCTTTCTTT
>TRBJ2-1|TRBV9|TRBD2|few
CASSVALAGRGEQFF
TGTGCCAGCAGCGTAGCGCTAGCGGGCCGCGGTGAGCAGTTCTTC
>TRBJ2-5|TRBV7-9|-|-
CASSSLGRDSSQEAQYF
TGTGCCAGCAGCTCCCTCGGGCGAGACAGTTCCCAAGAGGCCCAGTACTTC
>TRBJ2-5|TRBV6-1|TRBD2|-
CASISLAGTGETQYF
TGTGCCAGCATCTCACTAGCGGGGACTGGGGAGACCCAGTACTTC
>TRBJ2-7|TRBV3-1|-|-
CASSQEVGEAYEQYF
TGTGCCAGCAGCCAAGAGGTAGGAGAGGCCTACGAGCAGTACTTC
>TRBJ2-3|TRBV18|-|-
CASSPRWDLHTDTRYF
TGTGCCAGCTCACCAAGGTGGGACTTACACACAGATACGCGGTATTTT
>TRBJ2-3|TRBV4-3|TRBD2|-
CASSQDLAGGLLTDTQYF
TGCGCCAGCAGCCAAGATCTGGCGGGAGGTCTCCTCACAGATACGCAGTATTTT
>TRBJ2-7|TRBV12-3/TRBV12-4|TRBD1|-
CASSSRQGVGEQYF
TGTGCCAGCAGTTCGCGACAGGGGGTGGGCGAGCAGTACTTC
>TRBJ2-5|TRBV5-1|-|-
CASISGFGETQYF
TGCGCCAGCATCTCAGGGTTTGGAGAGACCCAGTACTTC